This is a list of T cell receptor beta chains from one sample in a study of T cell responses to AZD1222 COVID-19 vaccine. Profiled with immunoSEQ multiplex PCR; TCRdb holds only in-frame clones, not every one. The top ten hold approximately 4% of the sample, which has some 130,000 clones, around four fifths seen once. The sequences come from peripheral blood, collected on day 0 of AZD1222 vaccination. The receptors here all came from an adult in good health. The CDR3 runs from the conserved cysteine through the conserved F or W. The D gene is left open where the match is weak. Some rows have no size entry. The others give once, few or many, or a class for an expanded clone.

NA | once | TRBJ2-5 | TRBV7-2 | CASSPSRTRRGTQYF | TGTGCCAGCAGCCCCTCCCGGACTCGGAGGGGGACCCAGTACTTC
NA | NA | TRBJ2-5 | TRBV2 | CASSGWQGQETQYF | TGTGCCAGCAGTGGTTGGCAGGGACAAGAGACCCAGTACTTC
TRBD2 | NA | TRBJ2-3 | TRBV28 | CASSERGGPDTQYF | TGTGCCAGCAGTGAGCGGGGGGGCCCGGATACGCAGTATTTT
NA | NA | TRBJ2-1 | TRBV24-1 | CATSDAGRPYNEQFF | TGTGCCACCAGTGATGCTGGTCGACCCTACAATGAGCAGTTCTTC
NA | NA | TRBJ2-2 | TRBV19 | CASNGAGELFF | TGTGCCAGTAACGGCGCCGGGGAGCTGTTTTTT
NA | NA | TRBJ1-1 | TRBV5-1 | CASSLDTPLQAFF | TGCGCCAGCAGCTTGGATACACCTCTGCAAGCTTTCTTT
TRBD1 | many | TRBJ1-1 | TRBV7-8 | CASSPGGNQRTEAFF | TGTGCCAGCAGCCCAGGGGGCAATCAGAGGACTGAAGCTTTCTTT
TRBD1 | NA | TRBJ1-4 | TRBV19 | CASSLDNRGTNEKLFF | TGTGCCAGTAGCCTCGACAACAGGGGAACTAATGAAAAACTGTTTTTT
TRBD1 | once | TRBJ1-1 | TRBV9 | CASSPGDRERVKNTEAFF | TGTGCCAGCAGCCCAGGGGACAGGGAAAGGGTCAAGAACACTGAAGCTTTCTTT
TRBD2 | once | TRBJ2-2 | TRBV19 | CASSMAGGTYGELFF | TGTGCCAGTAGTATGGCGGGGGGGACTTACGGGGAGCTGTTTTTT
NA | NA | TRBJ1-4 | TRBV29-1 | CSARNEKLFF | TGCAGCGCCAGAAACGAAAAACTGTTTTTT
NA | NA | TRBJ1-2 | TRBV28 | CASSYGGGNYGYTF | TGTGCCAGCAGTTACGGGGGGGGTAACTATGGCTACACCTTC
NA | NA | TRBJ2-2 | TRBV6-5 | CASSYSRQNTGELFF | TGTGCCAGCAGTTACTCGAGACAGAACACCGGGGAGCTGTTTTTT
NA | NA | TRBJ1-1 | TRBV6-5 | CASRGSGPGAFF | TGTGCCAGCAGGGGATCTGGACCGGGAGCTTTCTTT
TRBD1 | NA | TRBJ1-6 | TRBV19 | CASSTGQGDSPLHF | TGTGCCAGTAGTACCGGACAGGGTGATTCACCCCTCCACTTT